This record covers a single T cell receptor (beta chain). Its target is not known. This record belongs to a study of beta chain features in type 1 diabetes. Looking at the study overall: Age, gender and cell yields were similar between patients and healthy donors. Sorted cells numbering roughly 98,000,000 were examined across all samples.

Every donor provided one heparinised blood draw, which averaged approximately 100 mL. Notes on the study in general: PCR, the amplification step, might favor shorter templates, equally in patients and controls. People with Type 1 diabetes carried modestly yet significantly shorter TCRB CDR3s in all four CD4+ subsets.

The authors reverse transcribed all of the isolated RNA, so sequencing captured expressed TCRB transcripts. Clones were sequenced by immunoSEQ multiplex PCR, and TCRdb holds only the in-frame ones, with some missing. The sample has 150,000 to 200,000 clones, 63% seen once. The CDR3 loop spans 12 amino acids. CDR1 and CDR2 (germline): SGHAT, FQNNGV. V was trimmed by 2 bases and J by 5 bases, leaving 3 bases between them. Sequences were obtained from naive CD4+ T cells from blood. The receptor was derived from a man aged 30 to 39 with type 1 diabetes. The chain is built from TRBV11-2 and TRBJ2-2; D uncertain. DNA for the CDR3: TGTGCCAGCAGCTTACGTACCGGGGAGCTGTTTTTT. Translating it yields CASSLRTGELFF.